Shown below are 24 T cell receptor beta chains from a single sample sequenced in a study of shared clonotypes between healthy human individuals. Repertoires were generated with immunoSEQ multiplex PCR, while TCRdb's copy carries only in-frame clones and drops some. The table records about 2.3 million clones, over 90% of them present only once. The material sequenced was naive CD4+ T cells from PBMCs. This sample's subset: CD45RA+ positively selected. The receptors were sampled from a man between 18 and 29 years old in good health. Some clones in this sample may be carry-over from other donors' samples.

The CDR3 nucleotides are TGTGCCAGCAGCTTTTTTTCGGGGACAGGGTGGGGCGAGCAGTACTTC. Amino acids: CASSFFSGTGWGEQYF. The chain carries TRBV5-5 and TRBJ2-7; 9 bases align to TRBD1. This CDR3 spans 16 amino acids. V lost 2 bases to trimming and J lost 6 bases; unmatched junction nucleotides: 12. Germline loops: CDR1 SGHKS, CDR2 YYEKEE (reference sequence).

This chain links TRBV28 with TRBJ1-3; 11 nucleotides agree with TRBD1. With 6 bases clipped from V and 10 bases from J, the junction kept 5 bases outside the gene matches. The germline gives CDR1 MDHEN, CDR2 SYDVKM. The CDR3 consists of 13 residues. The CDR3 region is CASSTGTGGTIYF. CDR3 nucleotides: TGTGCCAGCAGCACCGGGACAGGGGGAACCATATATTTT.

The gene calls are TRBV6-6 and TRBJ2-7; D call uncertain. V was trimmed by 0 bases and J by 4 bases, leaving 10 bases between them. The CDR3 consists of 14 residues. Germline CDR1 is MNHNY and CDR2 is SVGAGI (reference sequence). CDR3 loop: CASSYSPELYEQYF. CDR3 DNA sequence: TGTGCCAGCAGTTACTCCCCAGAGTTATACGAGCAGTACTTC.

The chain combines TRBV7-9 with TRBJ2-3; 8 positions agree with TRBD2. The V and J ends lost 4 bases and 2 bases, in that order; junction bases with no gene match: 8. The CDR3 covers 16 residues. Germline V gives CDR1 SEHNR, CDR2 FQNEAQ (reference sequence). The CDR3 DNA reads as TGTGCCAGCAGCTCTGCGCGGGGGGAGAACACAGATACGCAGTATTTT. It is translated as CASSSARGENTDTQYF.

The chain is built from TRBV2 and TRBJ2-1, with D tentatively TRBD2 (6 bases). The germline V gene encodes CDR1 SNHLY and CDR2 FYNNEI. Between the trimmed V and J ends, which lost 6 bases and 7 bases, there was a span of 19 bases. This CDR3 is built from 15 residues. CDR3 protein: CASRQTSRPQNEQFF. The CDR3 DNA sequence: TGTGCCAGCAGGCAAACTAGCAGACCCCAAAATGAGCAGTTCTTC.

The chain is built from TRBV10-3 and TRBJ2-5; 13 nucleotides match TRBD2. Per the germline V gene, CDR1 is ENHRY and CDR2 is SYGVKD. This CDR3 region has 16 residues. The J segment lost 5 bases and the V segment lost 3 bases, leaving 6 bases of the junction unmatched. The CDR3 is CAISDWTSGSSETQYF. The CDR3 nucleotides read TGTGCCATCAGTGACTGGACTAGCGGGAGTTCGGAGACCCAGTACTTC.

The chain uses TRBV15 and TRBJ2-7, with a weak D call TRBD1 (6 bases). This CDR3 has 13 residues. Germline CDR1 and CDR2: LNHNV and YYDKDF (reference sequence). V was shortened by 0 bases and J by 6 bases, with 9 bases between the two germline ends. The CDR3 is CATSRDLGGEQYF. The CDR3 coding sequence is TGTGCCACCAGCAGAGATTTAGGGGGCGAGCAGTACTTC.

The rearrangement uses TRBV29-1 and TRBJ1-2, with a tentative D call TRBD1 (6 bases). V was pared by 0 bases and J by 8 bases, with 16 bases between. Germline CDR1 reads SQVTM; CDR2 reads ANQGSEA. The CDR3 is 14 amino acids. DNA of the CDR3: TGCAGCGTTGAAGAAGTACACAGGGATGTAGGCTACACCTTC. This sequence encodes CSVEEVHRDVGYTF.

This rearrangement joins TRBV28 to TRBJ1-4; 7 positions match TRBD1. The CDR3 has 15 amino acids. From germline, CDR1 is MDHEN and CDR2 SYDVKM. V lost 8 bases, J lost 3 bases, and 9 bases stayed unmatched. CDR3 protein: CASSSGGASNEKLFF. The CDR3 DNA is TGTGCCAGCTCCTCAGGGGGTGCATCTAATGAAAAACTGTTTTTT. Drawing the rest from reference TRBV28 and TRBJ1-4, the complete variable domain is DVKVTQSSRYLVKRTGEKVFLECVQDMDHENMFWYRQDPGLGLRLIYFSYDVKMKEKGDIPEGYSVSREKKERFSLILESASTNQTSMYLCASSSGGASNEKLFFGSGTQLSVL.

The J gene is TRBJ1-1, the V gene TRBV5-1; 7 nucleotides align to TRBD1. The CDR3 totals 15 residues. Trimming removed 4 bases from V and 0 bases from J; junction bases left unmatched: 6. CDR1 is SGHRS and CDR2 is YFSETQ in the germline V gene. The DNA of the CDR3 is TGCGCCAGCAGCGCTGGGACAGCAGTGAACACTGAAGCTTTCTTT. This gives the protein CASSAGTAVNTEAFF.

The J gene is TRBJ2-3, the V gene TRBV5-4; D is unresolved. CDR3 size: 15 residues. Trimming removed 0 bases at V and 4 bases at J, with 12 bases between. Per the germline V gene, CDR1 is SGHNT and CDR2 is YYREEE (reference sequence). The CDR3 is CASSLGAGRPDTQYF. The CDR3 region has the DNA TGTGCCAGCAGCTTGGGGGCCGGGCGCCCAGATACGCAGTATTTT.

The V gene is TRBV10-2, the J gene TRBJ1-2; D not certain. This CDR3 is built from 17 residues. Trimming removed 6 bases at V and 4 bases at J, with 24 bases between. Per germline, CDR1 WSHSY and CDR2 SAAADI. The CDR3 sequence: CASSPTSPLLALYGYTF. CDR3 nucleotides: TGCGCCAGCAGCCCGACATCTCCCCTGTTAGCACTCTATGGCTACACCTTC.

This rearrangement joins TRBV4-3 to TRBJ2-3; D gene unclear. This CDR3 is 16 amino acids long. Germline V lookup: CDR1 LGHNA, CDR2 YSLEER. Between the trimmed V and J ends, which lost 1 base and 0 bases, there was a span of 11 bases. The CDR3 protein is CASSQGSAASTDTQYF. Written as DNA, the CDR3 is TGCGCCAGCAGCCAAGGATCTGCGGCGAGCACAGATACGCAGTATTTT.

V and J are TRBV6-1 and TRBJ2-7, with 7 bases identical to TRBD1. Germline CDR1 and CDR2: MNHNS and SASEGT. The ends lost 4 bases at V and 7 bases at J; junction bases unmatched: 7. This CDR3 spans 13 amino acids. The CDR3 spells CASSGGQLREQYF. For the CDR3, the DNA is TGTGCCAGCAGTGGGGGACAGCTGAGGGAGCAGTACTTC.

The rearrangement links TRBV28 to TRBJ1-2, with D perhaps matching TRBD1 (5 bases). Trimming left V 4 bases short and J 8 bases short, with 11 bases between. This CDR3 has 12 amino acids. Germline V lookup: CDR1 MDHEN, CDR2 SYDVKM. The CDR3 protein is CASSSRGRGYTF. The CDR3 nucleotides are TGTGCCAGCAGTTCACGGGGACGGGGCTACACCTTC.

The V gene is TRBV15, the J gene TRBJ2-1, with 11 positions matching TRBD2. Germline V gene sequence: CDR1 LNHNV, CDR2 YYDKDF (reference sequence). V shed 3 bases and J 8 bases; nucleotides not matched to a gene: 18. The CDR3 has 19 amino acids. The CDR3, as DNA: TGTGCCACCAGCAGGGAACTAGCGGGAGATAAAGGGATCAGGGATGAGCAGTTCTTC. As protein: CATSRELAGDKGIRDEQFF.

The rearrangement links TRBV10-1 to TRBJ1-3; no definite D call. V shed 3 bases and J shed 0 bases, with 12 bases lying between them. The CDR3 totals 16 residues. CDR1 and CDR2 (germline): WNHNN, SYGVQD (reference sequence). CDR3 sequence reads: CASSDKDGPSGNTIYF. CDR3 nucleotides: TGCGCCAGCAGTGACAAGGACGGCCCCTCTGGAAACACCATATATTTT.

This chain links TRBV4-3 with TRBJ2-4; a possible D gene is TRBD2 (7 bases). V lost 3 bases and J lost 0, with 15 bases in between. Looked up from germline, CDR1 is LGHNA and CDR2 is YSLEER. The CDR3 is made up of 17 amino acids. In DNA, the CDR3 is TGCGCCAGCAGCCATCGGGGGGACACTACAGCCAAAAACATTCAGTACTTC. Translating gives CASSHRGDTTAKNIQYF.

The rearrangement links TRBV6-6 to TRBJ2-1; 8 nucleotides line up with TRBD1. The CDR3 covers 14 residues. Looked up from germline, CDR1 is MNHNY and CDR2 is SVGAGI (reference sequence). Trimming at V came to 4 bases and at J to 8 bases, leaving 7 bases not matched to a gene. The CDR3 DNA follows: TGTGCCAGCAGTTCGGACAGGGCTAAAGATGAGCAGTTCTTC. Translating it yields CASSSDRAKDEQFF.

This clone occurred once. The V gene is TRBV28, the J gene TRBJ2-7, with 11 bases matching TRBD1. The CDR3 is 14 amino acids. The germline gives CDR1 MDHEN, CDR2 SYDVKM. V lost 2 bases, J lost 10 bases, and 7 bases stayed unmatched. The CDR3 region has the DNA TGTGCCAGCAGTTTAAGGACAGGGGGCGCCGAACAGTACTTC. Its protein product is CASSLRTGGAEQYF.

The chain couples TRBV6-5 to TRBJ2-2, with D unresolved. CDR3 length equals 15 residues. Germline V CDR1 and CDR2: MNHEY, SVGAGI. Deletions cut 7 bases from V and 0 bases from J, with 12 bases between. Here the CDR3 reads CASKAHGANTGELFF. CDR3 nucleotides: TGTGCCAGCAAAGCCCATGGGGCGAACACCGGGGAGCTGTTTTTT.

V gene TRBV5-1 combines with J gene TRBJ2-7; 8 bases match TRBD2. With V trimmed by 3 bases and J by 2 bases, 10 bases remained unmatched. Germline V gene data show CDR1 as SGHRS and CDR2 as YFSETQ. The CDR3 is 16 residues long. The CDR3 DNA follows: TGCGCCAGCAGCTGGCTCGGCGGGAGGCAAACCTACGAGCAGTACTTC. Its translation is CASSWLGGRQTYEQYF. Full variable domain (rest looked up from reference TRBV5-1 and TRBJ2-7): KAGVTQTPRYLIKTRGQQVTLSCSPISGHRSVSWYQQTPGQGLQFLFEYFSETQRNKGNFPGRFSGRQFSNSRSEMNVSTLELGDSALYLCASSWLGGRQTYEQYFGPGTRLTVT.

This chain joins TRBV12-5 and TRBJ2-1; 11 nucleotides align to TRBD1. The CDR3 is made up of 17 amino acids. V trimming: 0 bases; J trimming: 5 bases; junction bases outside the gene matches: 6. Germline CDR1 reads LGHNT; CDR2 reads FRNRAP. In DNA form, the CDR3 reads TGTGCTAGTGGTTTGGTATTAGGACAGGGGGCGGACAATGAGCAGTTCTTC. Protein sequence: CASGLVLGQGADNEQFF.

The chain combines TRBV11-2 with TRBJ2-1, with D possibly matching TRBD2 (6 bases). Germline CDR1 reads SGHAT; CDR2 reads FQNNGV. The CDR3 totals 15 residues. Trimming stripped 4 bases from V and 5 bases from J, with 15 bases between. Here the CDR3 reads CASSSRGPQDNEQFF. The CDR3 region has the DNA TGTGCCAGCAGCTCGCGGGGACCCCAGGACAATGAGCAGTTCTTC. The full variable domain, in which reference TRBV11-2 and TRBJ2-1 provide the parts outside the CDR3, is EAGVAQSPRYKIIEKRQSVAFWCNPISGHATLYWYQQILGQGPKLLIQFQNNGVVDDSQLPKDRFSAERLKGVDSTLKIQPAKLEDSAVYLCASSSRGPQDNEQFFGPGTRLTVL.